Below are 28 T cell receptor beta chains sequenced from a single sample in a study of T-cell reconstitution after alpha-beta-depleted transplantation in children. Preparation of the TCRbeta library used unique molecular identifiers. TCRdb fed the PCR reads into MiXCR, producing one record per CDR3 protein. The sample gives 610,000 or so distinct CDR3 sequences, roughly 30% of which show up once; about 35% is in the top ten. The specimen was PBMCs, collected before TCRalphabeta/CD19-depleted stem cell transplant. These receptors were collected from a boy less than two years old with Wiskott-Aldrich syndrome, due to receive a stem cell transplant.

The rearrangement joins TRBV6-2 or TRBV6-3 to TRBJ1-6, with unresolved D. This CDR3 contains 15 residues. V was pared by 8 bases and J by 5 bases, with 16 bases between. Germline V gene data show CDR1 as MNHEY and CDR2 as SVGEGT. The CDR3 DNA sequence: TGTGCCAGCGGAGCCTCGACTAGAAATAATTCACCCCTCCACTTT. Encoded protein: CASGASTRNNSPLHF.

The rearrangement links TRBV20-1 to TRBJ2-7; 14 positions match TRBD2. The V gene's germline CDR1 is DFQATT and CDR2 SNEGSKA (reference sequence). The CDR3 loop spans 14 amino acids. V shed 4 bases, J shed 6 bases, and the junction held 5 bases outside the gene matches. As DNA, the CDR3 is TGCAGTGCTATAACGACTAGCGGGAGGGGCGAGCAGTACTTC. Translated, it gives CSAITTSGRGEQYF.

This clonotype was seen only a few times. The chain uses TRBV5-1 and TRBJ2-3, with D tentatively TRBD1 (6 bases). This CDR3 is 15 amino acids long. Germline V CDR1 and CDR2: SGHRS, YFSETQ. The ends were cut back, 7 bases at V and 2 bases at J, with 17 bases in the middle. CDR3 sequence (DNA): TGCGCCAGCGGCCTGGCAGGGGCCTTCACAGATACGCAGTATTTT. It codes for CASGLAGAFTDTQYF.

CDR3 nucleotide sequence: TGTGCCAGCAGCCAACTACTAGCGGGGTACAATGAGCAGTTCTTC. Its translation is CASSQLLAGYNEQFF. This chain uses TRBV14 with TRBJ2-1; 10 nucleotides match TRBD2. V dropped 2 bases and J dropped 4; count of bases not matched to a gene: 2. This CDR3 has 15 residues. From germline, CDR1 is SGHDN and CDR2 FVKESK.

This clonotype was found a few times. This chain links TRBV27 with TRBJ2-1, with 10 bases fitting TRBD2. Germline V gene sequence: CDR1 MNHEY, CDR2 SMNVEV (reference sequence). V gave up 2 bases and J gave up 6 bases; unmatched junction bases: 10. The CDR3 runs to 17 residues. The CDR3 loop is CASSLMSASGSSNEQFF. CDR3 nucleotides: TGTGCCAGCAGTTTAATGTCGGCTAGCGGGAGCAGCAATGAGCAGTTCTTC.

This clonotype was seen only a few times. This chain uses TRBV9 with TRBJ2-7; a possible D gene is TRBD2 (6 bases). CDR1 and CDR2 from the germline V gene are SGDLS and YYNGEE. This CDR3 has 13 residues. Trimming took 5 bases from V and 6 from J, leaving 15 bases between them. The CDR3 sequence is CASSDIWGGEQYF. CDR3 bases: TGTGCCAGCAGTGACATCTGGGGAGGCGAGCAGTACTTC.

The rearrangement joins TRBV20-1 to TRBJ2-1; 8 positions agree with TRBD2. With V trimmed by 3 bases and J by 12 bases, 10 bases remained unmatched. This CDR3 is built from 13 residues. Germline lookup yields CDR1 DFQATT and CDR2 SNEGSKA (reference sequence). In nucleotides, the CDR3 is TGCAGTGCTAGCCCCGGGGCTAGCGGGCTGCAGTTCTTC. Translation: CSASPGASGLQFF.

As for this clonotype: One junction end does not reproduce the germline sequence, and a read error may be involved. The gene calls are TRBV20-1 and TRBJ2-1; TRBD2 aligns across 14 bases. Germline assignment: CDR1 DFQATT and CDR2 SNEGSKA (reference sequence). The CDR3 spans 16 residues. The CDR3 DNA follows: TGCTGTGCTTTACCGGGACTAGCGGGAGATTGGAATGAGCAGTTCTTC. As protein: CCALPGLAGDWNEQFF.

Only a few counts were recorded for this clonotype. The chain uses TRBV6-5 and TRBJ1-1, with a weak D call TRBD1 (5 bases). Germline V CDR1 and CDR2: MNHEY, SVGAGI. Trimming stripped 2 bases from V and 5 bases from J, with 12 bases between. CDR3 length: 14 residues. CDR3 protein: CASSYKGLGTEAFF. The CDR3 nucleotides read TGTGCCAGCAGTTACAAGGGGCTAGGTACTGAAGCTTTCTTT.

CDR3 in amino acids: CASSLDEVLAAGELFF. The CDR3 DNA sequence: TGCGCCAGCAGCTTGGACGAGGTGTTAGCGGCCGGGGAGCTGTTTTTT. This rearrangement joins TRBV5-1 to TRBJ2-2; a weak D match, TRBD2 (6 bases). Germline CDR1 SGHRS, CDR2 YFSETQ. This CDR3 spans 16 amino acids. Deletions cut 0 bases from V and 6 bases from J, with 15 bases between. The whole variable domain, filled in from reference TRBV5-1 and TRBJ2-2, reads KAGVTQTPRYLIKTRGQQVTLSCSPISGHRSVSWYQQTPGQGLQFLFEYFSETQRNKGNFPGRFSGRQFSNSRSEMNVSTLELGDSALYLCASSLDEVLAAGELFFGEGSRLTVL.

CDR3 sequence: CASSEGTGEGETQYF. CDR3 bases: TGTGCCAGCAGTGAAGGGACAGGGGAAGGAGAGACCCAGTACTTC. The chain combines TRBV25-1 with TRBJ2-5, with 10 bases identical to TRBD1. The CDR3 is made up of 15 amino acids. Unmatched junction bases numbered 4, after V lost 2 bases and J lost 4 bases. Germline V CDR1 and CDR2: MGHDK, SYGVNS.

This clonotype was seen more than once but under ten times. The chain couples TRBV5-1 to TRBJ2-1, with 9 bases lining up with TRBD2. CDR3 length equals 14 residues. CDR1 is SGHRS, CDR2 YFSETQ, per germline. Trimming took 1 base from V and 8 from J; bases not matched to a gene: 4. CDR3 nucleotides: TGCGCCAGCAGCTTGAGGCGGGAGGGCTATGAGCAGTTCTTC. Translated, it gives CASSLRREGYEQFF.

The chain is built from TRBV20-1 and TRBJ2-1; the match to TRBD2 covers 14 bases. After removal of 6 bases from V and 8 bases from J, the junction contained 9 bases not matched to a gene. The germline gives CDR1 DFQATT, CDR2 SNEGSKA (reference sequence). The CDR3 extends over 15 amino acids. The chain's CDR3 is CSAESGTSGRHEQFF. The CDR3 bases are TGCAGTGCCGAATCCGGGACTAGCGGGAGACATGAGCAGTTCTTC.

CDR3 DNA: TGTGCCAGCTCACCTCAAGGGTTAGGGTCTCTAGAAGCTTTCTTT. Translating gives CASSPQGLGSLEAFF. The V call is TRBV18, the J call TRBJ1-1, with D unclear. CDR1 and CDR2 (germline): KGHSH, LQKENI. CDR3 length: 15 amino acids. V was pared by 3 bases and J by 8 bases, with 19 bases between.

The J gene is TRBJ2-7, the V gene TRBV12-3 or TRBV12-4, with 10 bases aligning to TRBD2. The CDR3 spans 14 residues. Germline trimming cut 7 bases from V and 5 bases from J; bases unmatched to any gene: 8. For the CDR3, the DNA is TGTGCCAGCACCCTGAGCGGGAGGGCTGACGAGCAGTACTTC. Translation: CASTLSGRADEQYF.

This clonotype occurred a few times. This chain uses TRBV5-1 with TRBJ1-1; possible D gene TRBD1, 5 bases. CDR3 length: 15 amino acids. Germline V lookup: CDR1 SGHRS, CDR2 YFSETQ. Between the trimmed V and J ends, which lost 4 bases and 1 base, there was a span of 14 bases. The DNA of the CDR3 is TGCGCCAGCAGCCTCCCCGGGACGCCGAACACTGAAGCTTTCTTT. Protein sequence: CASSLPGTPNTEAFF.

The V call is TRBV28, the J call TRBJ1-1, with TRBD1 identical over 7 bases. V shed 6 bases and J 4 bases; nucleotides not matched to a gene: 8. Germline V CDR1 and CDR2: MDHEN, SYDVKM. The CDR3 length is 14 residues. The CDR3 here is CASRFQGEGTEAFF. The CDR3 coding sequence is TGTGCCAGCAGATTCCAGGGGGAAGGCACTGAAGCTTTCTTT.

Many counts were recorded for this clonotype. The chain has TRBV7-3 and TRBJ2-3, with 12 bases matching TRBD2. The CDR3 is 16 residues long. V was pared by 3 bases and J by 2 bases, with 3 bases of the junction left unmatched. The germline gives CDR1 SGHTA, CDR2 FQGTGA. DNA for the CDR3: TGTGCCAGCAGCTTGGGACTAGCGGGCTACACAGATACGCAGTATTTT. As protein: CASSLGLAGYTDTQYF.

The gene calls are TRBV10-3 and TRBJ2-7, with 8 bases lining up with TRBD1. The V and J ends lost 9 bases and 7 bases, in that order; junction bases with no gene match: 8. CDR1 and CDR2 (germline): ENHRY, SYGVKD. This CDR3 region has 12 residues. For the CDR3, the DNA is TGTGCCATAGGGACAGGATCGTCTGAGCAGTACTTC. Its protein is CAIGTGSSEQYF.

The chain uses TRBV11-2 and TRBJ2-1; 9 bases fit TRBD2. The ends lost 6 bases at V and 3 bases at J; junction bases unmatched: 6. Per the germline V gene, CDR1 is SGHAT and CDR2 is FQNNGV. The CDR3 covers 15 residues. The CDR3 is CASSSGTSFYNEQFF. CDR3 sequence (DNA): TGTGCCAGCAGTTCCGGGACTAGCTTCTACAATGAGCAGTTCTTC.

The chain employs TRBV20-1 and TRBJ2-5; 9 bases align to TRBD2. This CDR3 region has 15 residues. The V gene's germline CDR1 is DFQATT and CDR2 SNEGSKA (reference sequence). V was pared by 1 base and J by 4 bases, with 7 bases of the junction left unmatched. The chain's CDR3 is CSARVLAGWVETQYF. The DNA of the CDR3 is TGCAGTGCTAGAGTTCTAGCGGGGTGGGTAGAGACCCAGTACTTC.

CDR3 sequence: CASSRRGNSYEQYF. The CDR3 coding sequence is TGCGCCAGCAGCCGCAGGGGCAACTCCTACGAGCAGTACTTC. The J gene is TRBJ2-7, the V gene TRBV5-1, with a tentative D call TRBD1 (6 bases). The V and J ends lost 4 bases and 0 bases respectively, with 11 bases between them. Germline CDR1 SGHRS, CDR2 YFSETQ. The CDR3 is 14 amino acids.

DNA of the CDR3: TGTGCCAGCAGTGAAGGGACTAGCGGGAGAAGTTATGAGCAGTTCTTC. Translated: CASSEGTSGRSYEQFF. This chain joins TRBV2 and TRBJ2-1; 13 bases align to TRBD2. The CDR3 totals 16 residues. Germline V gene lookup returns CDR1 SNHLY and CDR2 FYNNEI. Unmatched junction bases numbered 5, after V lost 1 base and J lost 8 bases.

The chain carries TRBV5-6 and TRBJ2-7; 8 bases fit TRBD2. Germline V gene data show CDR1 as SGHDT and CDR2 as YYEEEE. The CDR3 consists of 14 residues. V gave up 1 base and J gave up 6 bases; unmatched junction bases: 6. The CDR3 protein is CASSLRAGAPEQYF. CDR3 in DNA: TGTGCCAGCAGCTTGAGAGCGGGAGCCCCCGAGCAGTACTTC. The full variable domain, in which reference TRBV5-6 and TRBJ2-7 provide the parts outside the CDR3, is DAGVTQSPTHLIKTRGQQVTLRCSPKSGHDTVSWYQQALGQGPQFIFQYYEEEERQRGNFPDRFSGHQFPNYSSELNVNALLLGDSALYLCASSLRAGAPEQYFGPGTRLTVT.

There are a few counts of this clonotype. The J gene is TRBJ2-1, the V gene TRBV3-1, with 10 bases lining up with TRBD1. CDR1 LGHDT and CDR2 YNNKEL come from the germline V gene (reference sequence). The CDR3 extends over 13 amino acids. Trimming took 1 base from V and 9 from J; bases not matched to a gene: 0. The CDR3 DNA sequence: TGTGCCAGCAGCCAAGGACAGGGGGCTGAGCAGTTCTTC. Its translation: CASSQGQGAEQFF.

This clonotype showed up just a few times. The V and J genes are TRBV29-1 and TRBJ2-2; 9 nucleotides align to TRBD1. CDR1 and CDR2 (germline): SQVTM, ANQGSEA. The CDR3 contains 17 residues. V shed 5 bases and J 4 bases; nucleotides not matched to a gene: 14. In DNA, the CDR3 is TGCAGCGTTTTACAAACCAACAGGGGGCCCCTCACCGGGGAGCTGTTTTTT. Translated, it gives CSVLQTNRGPLTGELFF.

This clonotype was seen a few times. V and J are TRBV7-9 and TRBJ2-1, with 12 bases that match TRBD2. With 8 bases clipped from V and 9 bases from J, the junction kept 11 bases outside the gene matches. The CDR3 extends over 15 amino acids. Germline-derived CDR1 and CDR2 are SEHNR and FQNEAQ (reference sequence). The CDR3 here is CASGKGLAGKGEQFF. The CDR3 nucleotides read TGTGCCAGCGGGAAAGGACTAGCGGGAAAGGGTGAGCAGTTCTTC.

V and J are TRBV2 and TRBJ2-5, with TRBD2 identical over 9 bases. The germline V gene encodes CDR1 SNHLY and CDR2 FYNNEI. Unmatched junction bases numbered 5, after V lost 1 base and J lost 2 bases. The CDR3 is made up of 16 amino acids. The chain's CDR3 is CASSEESSGGQETQYF. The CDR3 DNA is TGTGCCAGCAGTGAAGAAAGTAGCGGGGGACAAGAGACCCAGTACTTC.